Described below is a single TCR beta chain sequence and its context. Trimming left V 4 bases short and J 7 bases short, with 20 bases between. CDR3 length: 15 amino acids. CDR1 and CDR2 (germline): SGDLS, YYNGEE. This table comes from immunoSEQ multiplex PCR, and its TCRdb copy is limited to in-frame clones, with some not included. The sample contains a few hundred thousand clones, just over 85% of which appear only once. This sample was included in a study of blood T cell repertoires in COVID-19. The participants were between roughly 18 and 100 years old and came from roughly 24 US areas. All recovered Cohort 3 donors got two negative PCRs, got clearance, or saw symptom resolution.

This rearrangement joins TRBV9 to TRBJ1-1; maybe TRBD1 (6 bases). This receptor was taken from a woman aged 18-29 years who had recovered from COVID-19. Sequencing input: PBMCs or T cells enriched from blood (not recorded which). DNA for the CDR3: TGTGCCAGCAGCCTAGACAACCAGGGACATAGTGAAGCTTTCTTT. This translates into CASSLDNQGHSEAFF.